This T cell receptor beta chain was observed in a study of T cells in Graves' hyperthyroidism and ophthalmopathy. These patients, aged 18 to 65, had recently diagnosed hyperthyroidism lasting under 2 months. For the diagnoses, clinical symptoms, serum thyroxine and TRAb, thyroid ultrasound and orbital computed tomography were used. Study results and caveats: Among thyroid clonotypes expanded above 0.001, most also appeared in blood.

Researchers amplified the TCR beta CDR3 regions from RNA transcripts. HTBI primers were used for first-round RT-PCR of the TCR CDR3. TCRdb re-analysed the multiplex PCR reads in MiXCR, keeping a single row per CDR3 protein. The table shows around 400,000 distinct CDR3 sequences, with 15% to 19% occurring only once. This CDR3 region has 17 residues. Per germline, CDR1 LGHDT and CDR2 YNNKEL (reference sequence). Losses at the gene ends were 4 bases for V and 0 bases for J; bases not matched to a gene: 6. A word on this clonotype: The antigen remains undetermined.

The source of this sequence is a young woman with Graves' hyperthyroidism that later progressed to Graves' ophthalmopathy. The sample comprised blood. J is TRBJ2-6 and V is TRBV3-1; 7 bases agree with TRBD1. The CDR3 is CASSPTGQHSGANVLTF. Written as DNA, the CDR3 is TGTGCCAGCAGCCCCACGGGACAGCACTCTGGGGCCAACGTCCTGACTTTC.